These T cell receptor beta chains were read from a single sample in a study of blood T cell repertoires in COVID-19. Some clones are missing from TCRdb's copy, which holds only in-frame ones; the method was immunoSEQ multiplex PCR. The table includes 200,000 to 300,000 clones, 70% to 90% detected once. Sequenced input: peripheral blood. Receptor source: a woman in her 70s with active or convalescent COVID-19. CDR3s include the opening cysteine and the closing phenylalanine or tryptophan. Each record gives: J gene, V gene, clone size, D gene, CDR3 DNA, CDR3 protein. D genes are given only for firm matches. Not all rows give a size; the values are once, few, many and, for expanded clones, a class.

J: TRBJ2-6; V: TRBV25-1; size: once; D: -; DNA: TGTGCCAGCAGTGATAAGTCCTACTCTGGGGCCAACGTCCTGACTTTC; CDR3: CASSDKSYSGANVLTF
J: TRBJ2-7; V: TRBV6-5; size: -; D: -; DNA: TGTGCCAGCAGTTTTAGCGCCGAGCAGTACTTC; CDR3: CASSFSAEQYF
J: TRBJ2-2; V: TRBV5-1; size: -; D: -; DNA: TGCGCCAGCAGCTTGACCCCCCAGCGGACCGGGGAGCTGTTTTTT; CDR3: CASSLTPQRTGELFF
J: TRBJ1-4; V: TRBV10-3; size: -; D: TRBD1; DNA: TGTGCCATCAGCGTCACCGGGACAGGGGGTGAAAAACTGTTTTTT; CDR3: CAISVTGTGGEKLFF
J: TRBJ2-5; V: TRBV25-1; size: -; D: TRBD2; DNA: TGTGCCACCCGGACTAGCGGGGGGGGAGAGACCCAGTACTTC; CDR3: CATRTSGGGETQYF
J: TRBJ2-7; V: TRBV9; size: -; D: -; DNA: TGTGCCAGCAGCGACCAGGGGCTGGGCGAGCAGTACTTC; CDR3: CASSDQGLGEQYF
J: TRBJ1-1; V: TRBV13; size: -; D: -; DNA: TGTGCCAGCAGCTTAGCCAACTCACGAGGGATGAACACTGAAGCTTTCTTT; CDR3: CASSLANSRGMNTEAFF
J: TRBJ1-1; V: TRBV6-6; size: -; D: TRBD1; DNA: TGTGCCAGCAGTCGTGACAGGGGAAACACTGAAGCTTTCTTT; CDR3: CASSRDRGNTEAFF
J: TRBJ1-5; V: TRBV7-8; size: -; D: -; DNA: TGTGCCAGCAGCTTGAAACAGGGCCAGCCCCAGCATTTT; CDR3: CASSLKQGQPQHF
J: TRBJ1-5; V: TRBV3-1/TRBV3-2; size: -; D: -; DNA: TGTGCCAGCAGCCAAGCGCGACGGGACATCAATCAGCCCCAGCATTTT; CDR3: CASSQARRDINQPQHF
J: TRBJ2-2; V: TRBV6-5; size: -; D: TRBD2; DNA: TGTGCCAGCACTCGGGGGGCGAACACCGGGGAGCTGTTTTTT; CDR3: CASTRGANTGELFF
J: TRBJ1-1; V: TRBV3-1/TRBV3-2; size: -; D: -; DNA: TGTGCCAGCAGACGGGGTGAAACTGAAGCTTTCTTT; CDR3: CASRRGETEAFF
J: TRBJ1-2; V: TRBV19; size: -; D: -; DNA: TGTGCCAGTAGTATAGGGCTGGTTGCAGGGGACTATGGCTACACCTTC; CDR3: CASSIGLVAGDYGYTF
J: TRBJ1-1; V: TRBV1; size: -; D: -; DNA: TGCACCAGCAGCCAAGTCATCCGGGTGAACACTGAAGCTTTCTTT; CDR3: CTSSQVIRVNTEAFF
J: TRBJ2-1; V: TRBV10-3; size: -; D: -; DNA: TGTGCCATCAGCGAACGGGTCTCTGCAACCTACAATGAGCAGTTCTTC; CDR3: CAISERVSATYNEQFF
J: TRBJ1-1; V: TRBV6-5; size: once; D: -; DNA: TGTGCCAGCAGTTTCCAGGGCCAGAACACTGAAGCTTTCTTT; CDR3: CASSFQGQNTEAFF
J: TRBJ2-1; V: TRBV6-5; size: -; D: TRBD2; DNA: TGTGCCAGCAGGCCGGGACTAGCGGGGGGGCGGCAGTTCTTC; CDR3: CASRPGLAGGRQFF
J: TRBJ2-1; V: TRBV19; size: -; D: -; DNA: TGTGCCAGTAGAGGCGGGGCCGACTCCTACAATGAGCAGTTCTTC; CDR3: CASRGGADSYNEQFF
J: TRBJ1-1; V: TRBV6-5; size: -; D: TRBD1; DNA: TGTGCCAGCACCCCCGGGACAGGGAACACTGAAGCTTTCTTT; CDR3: CASTPGTGNTEAFF
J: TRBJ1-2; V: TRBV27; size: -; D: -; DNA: TGTGCCAGCAGAGGTGGAGTCCTTTATGGCTACACCTTC; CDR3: CASRGGVLYGYTF
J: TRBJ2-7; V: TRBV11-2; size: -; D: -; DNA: TGTGCCAGCAGCTTGGACTCTACCTACGAGCAGTACTTC; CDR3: CASSLDSTYEQYF
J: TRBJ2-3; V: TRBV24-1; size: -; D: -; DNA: TGTGCCACCAGTGAGCCGGGACTAGATACGCAGTATTTT; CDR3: CATSEPGLDTQYF
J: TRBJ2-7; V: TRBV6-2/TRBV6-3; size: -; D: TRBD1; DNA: TGTGCCAGCAGTTACTGGGGGACAGGCTCGCACGAGCAGTACTTC; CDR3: CASSYWGTGSHEQYF
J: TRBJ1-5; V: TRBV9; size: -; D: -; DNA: TGTGCCAGCAGTGCAGGGGATTATAGCAATCAGCCCCAGCATTTT; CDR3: CASSAGDYSNQPQHF
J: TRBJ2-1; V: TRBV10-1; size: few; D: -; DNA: TGCGCCAGCAGTGGAGGAGGGGGCGGGAAGAATGAGCAGTTCTTC; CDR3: CASSGGGGGKNEQFF
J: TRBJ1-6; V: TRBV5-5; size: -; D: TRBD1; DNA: TGTGCCAGCAGACCTCCAACGACAGGGGGTAATTCACCCCTCCACTTT; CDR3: CASRPPTTGGNSPLHF
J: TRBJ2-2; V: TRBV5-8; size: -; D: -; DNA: TGTGCCAGCAGTTTCCGGACATTCGGGCTCACCGGGGAGCTGTTTTTT; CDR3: CASSFRTFGLTGELFF
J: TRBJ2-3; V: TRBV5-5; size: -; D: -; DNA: TGTGCCAGCAGCCCCCGAGGGTTCACAGATACGCAGTATTTT; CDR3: CASSPRGFTDTQYF
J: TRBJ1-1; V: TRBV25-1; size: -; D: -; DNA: TGTGCCAGCAGTGACTTAGATGAGGGAACTGAAGCTTTCTTT; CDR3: CASSDLDEGTEAFF
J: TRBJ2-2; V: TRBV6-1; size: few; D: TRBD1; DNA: TGTGCCAGCAGTGAAACAGGGACAGGCTCAGCCGGGGAGCTGTTTTTT; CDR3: CASSETGTGSAGELFF
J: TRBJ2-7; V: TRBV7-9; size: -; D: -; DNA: TGTGCCAGCAGCTTCGGGTCAGGGAAGAGCTCCTACGAGCAGTACTTC; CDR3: CASSFGSGKSSYEQYF
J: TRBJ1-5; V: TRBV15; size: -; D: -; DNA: TGTGCCACCAGCGCTCGACAGAACAATCAGCCCCAGCATTTT; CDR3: CATSARQNNQPQHF
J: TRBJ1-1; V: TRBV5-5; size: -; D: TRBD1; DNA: TGTGCCAGCAGCTGGGGACAGCGCATGAACACTGAAGCTTTCTTT; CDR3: CASSWGQRMNTEAFF
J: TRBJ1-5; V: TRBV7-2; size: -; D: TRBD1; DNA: TGTGCCAGCAGCTTAGGGTGGGGACAGGGTAGCAATCAGCCCCAGCATTTT; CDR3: CASSLGWGQGSNQPQHF
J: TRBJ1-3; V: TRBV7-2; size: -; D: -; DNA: TGTGCCAGCAGGCTACTGAGTACGGGAAACACCATATATTTT; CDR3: CASRLLSTGNTIYF
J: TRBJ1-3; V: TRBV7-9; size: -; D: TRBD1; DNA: TGTGCCAGCAGCTCAACAGGGGGGAGCTCTGGAAACACCATATATTTT; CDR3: CASSSTGGSSGNTIYF
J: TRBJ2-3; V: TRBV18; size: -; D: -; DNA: TGTGCCAGCTCACGGACAGTTTTAGGTAGCACAGATACGCAGTATTTT; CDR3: CASSRTVLGSTDTQYF
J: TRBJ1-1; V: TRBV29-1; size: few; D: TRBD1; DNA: TGCAGCGTCGGACAGGGGTTTGAAGCTTTCTTT; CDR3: CSVGQGFEAFF
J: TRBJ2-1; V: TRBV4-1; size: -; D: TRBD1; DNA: TGCGCCAGCAGCCAAGCGGGTGGCCCGGGACAGTTATCCTCCTACAATGAGCAGTTCTTC; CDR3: CASSQAGGPGQLSSYNEQFF
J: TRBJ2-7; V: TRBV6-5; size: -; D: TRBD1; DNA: TGTGCCAGCAGTAGAAGGGACAGGGGTTCCTACGAGCAGTACTTC; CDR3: CASSRRDRGSYEQYF
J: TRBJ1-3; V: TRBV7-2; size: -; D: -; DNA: TGTGCCAGCAGCAAAGGACAGTACAGCTCTGGAAACACCATATATTTT; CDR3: CASSKGQYSSGNTIYF